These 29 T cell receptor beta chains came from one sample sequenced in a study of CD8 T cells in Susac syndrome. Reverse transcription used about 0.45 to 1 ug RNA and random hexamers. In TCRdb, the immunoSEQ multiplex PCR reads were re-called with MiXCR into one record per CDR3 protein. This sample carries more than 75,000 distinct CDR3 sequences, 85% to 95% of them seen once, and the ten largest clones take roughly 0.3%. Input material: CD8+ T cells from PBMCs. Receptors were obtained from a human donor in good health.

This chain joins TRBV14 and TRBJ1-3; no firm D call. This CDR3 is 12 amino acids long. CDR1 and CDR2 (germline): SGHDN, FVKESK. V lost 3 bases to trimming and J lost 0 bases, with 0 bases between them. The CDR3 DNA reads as TGTGCCAGCAGCCACTCTGGAAACACCATATATTTT. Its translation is CASSHSGNTIYF.

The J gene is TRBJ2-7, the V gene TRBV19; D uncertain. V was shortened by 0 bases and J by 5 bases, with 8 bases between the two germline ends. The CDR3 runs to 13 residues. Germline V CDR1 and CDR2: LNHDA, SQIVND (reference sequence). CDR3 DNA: TGTGCCAGTAGTATAGATCGCGAGGACGAGCAGTACTTC. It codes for CASSIDREDEQYF.

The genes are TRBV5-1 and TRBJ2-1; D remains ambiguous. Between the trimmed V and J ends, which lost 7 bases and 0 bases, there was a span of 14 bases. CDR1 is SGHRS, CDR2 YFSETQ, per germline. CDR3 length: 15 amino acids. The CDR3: CASSPSADSYNEQFF. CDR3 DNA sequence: TGCGCCAGCTCCCCCTCGGCGGACTCCTACAATGAGCAGTTCTTC. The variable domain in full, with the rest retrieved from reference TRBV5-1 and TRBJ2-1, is KAGVTQTPRYLIKTRGQQVTLSCSPISGHRSVSWYQQTPGQGLQFLFEYFSETQRNKGNFPGRFSGRQFSNSRSEMNVSTLELGDSALYLCASSPSADSYNEQFFGPGTRLTVL.

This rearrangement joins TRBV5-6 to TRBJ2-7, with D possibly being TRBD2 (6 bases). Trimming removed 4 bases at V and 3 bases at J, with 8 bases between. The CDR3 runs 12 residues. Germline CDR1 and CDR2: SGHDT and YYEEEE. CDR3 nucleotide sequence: TGTGCCAGCAGCGTGGGACTCTACGAGCAGTACTTC. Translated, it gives CASSVGLYEQYF.

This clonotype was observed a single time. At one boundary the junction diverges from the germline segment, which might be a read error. CDR3 sequence reads: CASSLSSEQVF. In DNA, the CDR3 is TGTGCCAGCAGCTTAAGTTCGGAACAGGTCTTC. The chain recombines TRBV5-6 with TRBJ2-1, with D tentatively TRBD1 (5 bases). The germline gives CDR1 SGHDT, CDR2 YYEEEE. This CDR3 is 11 amino acids long.

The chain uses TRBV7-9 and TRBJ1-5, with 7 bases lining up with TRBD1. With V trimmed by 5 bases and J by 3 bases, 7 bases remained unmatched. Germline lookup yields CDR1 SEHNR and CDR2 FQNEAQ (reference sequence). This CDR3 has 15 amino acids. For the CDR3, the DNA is TGTGCCAGCAGCCCGACAGGGCTGGACAATCAGCCCCAGCATTTT. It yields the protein CASSPTGLDNQPQHF.

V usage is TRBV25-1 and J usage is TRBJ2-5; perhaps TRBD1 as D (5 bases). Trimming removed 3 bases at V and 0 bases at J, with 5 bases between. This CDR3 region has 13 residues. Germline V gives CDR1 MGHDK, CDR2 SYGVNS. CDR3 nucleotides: TGTGCCAGCAGTGAGACAGACCAAGAGACCCAGTACTTC. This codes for CASSETDQETQYF.

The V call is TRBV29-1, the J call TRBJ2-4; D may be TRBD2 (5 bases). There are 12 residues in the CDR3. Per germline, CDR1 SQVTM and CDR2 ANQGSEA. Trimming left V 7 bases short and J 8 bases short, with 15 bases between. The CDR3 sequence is CSGWTSRDIQYF. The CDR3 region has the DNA TGCAGCGGCTGGACCTCGCGGGACATTCAGTACTTC.

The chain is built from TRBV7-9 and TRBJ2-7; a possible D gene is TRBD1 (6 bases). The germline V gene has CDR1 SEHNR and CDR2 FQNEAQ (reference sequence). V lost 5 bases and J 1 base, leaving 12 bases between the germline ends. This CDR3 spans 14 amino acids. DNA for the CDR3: TGTGCCAGCAGCGGTACCGGACAGTCCTACGAGCAGTACTTC. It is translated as CASSGTGQSYEQYF. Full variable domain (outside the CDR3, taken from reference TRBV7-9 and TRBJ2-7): DTGVSQNPRHKITKRGQNVTFRCDPISEHNRLYWYRQTLGQGPEFLTYFQNEAQLEKSRLLSDRFSAERPKGSFSTLEIQRTEQGDSAMYLCASSGTGQSYEQYFGPGTRLTVT.

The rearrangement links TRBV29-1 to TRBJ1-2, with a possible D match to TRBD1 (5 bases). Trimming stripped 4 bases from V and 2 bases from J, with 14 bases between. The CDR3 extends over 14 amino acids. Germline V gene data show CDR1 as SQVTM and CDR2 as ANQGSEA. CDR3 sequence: CSVADRDRNYGYTF. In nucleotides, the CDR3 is TGCAGCGTTGCCGATCGGGACCGAAACTATGGCTACACCTTC. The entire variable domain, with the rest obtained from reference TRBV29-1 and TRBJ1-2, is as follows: SAVISQKPSRDICQRGTSLTIQCQVDSQVTMMFWYRQQPGQSLTLIATANQGSEATYESGFVIDKFPISRPNLTFSTLTVSNMSPEDSSIYLCSVADRDRNYGYTFGSGTRLTVV.

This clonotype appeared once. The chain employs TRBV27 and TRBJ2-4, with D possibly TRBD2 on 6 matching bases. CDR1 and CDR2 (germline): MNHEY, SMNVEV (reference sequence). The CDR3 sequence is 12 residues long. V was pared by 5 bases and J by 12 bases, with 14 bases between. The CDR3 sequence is CASSAGRTHQYF. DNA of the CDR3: TGTGCCAGCAGTGCGGGGAGGACTCATCAGTACTTC.

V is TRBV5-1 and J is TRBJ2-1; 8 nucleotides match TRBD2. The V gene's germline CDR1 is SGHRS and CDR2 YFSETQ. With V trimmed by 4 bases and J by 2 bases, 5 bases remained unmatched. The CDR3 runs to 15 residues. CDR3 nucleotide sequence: TGCGCCAGCAGCCGGGACGGGGGGGCCTACAATGAGCAGTTCTTC. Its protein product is CASSRDGGAYNEQFF.

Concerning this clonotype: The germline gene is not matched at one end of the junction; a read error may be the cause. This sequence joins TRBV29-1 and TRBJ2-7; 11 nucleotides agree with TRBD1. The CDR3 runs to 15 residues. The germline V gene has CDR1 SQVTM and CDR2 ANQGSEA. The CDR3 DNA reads TGCAGCGTTGAAGATGGACAGGGGGCGGAGTACGTGCAGTACTTC. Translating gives CSVEDGQGAEYVQYF.

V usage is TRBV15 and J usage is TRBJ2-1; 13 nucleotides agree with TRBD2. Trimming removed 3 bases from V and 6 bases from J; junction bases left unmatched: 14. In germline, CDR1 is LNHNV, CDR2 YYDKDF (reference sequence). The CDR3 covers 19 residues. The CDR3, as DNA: TGTGCCACCAGCAGTACTTTGGGACTAGCGGGACCCCTACGCAATGAGCAGTTCTTC. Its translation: CATSSTLGLAGPLRNEQFF. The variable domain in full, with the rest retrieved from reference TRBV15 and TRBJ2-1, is DAMVIQNPRYQVTQFGKPVTLSCSQTLNHNVMYWYQQKSSQAPKLLFHYYDKDFNNEADTPDNFQSRRPNTSFCFLDIRSPGLGDTAMYLCATSSTLGLAGPLRNEQFFGPGTRLTVL.

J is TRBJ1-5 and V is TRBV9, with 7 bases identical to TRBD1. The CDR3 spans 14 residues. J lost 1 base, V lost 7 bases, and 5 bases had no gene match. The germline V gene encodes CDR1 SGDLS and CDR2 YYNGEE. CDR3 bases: TGTGCCAGCTCGGCACAGGGGAGCAATCAGCCCCAGCATTTT. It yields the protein CASSAQGSNQPQHF.

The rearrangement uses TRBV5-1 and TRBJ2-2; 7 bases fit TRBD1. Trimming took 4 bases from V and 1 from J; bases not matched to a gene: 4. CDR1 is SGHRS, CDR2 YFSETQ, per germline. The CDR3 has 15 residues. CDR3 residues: CASSPDRRNTGELFF. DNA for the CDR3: TGCGCCAGCAGCCCGGACAGGCGGAACACCGGGGAGCTGTTTTTT. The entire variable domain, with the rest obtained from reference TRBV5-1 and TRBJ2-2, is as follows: KAGVTQTPRYLIKTRGQQVTLSCSPISGHRSVSWYQQTPGQGLQFLFEYFSETQRNKGNFPGRFSGRQFSNSRSEMNVSTLELGDSALYLCASSPDRRNTGELFFGEGSRLTVL.

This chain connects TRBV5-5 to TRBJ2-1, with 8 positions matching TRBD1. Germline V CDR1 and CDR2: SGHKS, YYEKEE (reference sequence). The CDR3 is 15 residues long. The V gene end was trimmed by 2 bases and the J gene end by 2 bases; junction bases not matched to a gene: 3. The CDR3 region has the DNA TGTGCCAGCAGCTTTGAGACAGGGGCCTACAATGAGCAGTTCTTC. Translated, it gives CASSFETGAYNEQFF.

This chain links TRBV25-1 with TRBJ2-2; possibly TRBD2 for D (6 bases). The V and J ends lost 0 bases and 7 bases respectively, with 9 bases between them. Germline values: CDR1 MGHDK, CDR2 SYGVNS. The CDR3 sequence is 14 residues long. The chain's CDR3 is CASSEYWGGGELFF. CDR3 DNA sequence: TGTGCCAGCAGTGAATACTGGGGAGGCGGGGAGCTGTTTTTT.

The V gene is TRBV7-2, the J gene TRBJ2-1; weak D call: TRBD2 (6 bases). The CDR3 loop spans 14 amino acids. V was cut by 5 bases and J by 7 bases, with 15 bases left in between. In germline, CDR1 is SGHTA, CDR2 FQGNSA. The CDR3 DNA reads TGTGCCAGCAGCATCCATTTGGGGAGGAATGAGCAGTTCTTC. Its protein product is CASSIHLGRNEQFF.

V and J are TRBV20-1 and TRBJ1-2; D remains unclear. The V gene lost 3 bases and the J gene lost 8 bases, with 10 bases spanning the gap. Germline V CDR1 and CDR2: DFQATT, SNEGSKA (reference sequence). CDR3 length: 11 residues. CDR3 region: CSASGLLGYTF. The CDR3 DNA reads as TGCAGTGCTAGTGGATTATTAGGCTACACCTTC.

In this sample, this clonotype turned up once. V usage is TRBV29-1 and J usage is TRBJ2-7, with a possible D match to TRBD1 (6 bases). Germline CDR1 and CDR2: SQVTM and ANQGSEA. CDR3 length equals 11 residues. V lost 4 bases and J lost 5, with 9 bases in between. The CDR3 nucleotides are TGCAGCGTTGTAGGGGGAAACGAGCAGTACTTC. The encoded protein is CSVVGGNEQYF.

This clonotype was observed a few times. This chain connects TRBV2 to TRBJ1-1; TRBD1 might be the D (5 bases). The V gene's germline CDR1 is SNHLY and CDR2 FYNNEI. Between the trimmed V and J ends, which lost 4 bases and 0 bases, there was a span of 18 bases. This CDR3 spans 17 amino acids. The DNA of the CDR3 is TGTGCCAGCAGTGGGGCCGGGGGAACTACGATGAACACTGAAGCTTTCTTT. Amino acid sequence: CASSGAGGTTMNTEAFF.

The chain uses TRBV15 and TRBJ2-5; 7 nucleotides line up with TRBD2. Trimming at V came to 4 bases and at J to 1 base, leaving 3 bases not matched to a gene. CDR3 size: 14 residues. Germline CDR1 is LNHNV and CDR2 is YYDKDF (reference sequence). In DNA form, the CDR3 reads TGTGCCACCAGCAAGAGCGGGGCCCAAGAGACCCAGTACTTC. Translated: CATSKSGAQETQYF.

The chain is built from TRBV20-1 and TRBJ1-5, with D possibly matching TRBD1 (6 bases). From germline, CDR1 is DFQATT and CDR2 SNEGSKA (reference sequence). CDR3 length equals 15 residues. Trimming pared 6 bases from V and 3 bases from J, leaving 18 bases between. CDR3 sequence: CSASGAQGLNQPQHF. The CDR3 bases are TGCAGTGCGAGTGGTGCACAGGGACTCAATCAGCCCCAGCATTTT.

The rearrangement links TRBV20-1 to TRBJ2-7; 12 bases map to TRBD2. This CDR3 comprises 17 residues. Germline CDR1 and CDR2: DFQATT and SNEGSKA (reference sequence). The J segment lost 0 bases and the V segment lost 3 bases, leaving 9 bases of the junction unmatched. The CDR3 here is CSASRTSGATSSYEQYF. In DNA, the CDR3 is TGCAGTGCTAGCAGGACTAGCGGGGCCACCAGCTCCTACGAGCAGTACTTC.

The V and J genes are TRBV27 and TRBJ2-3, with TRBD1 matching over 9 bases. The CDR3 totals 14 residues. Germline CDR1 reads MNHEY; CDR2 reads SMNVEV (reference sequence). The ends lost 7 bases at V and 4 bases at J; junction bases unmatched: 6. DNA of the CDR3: TGTGCCAGCAACCTGGGACAGGGTGCAGATACGCAGTATTTT. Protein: CASNLGQGADTQYF.

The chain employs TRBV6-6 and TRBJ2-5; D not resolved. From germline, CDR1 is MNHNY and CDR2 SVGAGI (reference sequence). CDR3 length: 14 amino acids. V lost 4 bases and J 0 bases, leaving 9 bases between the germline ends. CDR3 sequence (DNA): TGTGCCAGCAGTTCTGGCGGTCACCAAGAGACCCAGTACTTC. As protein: CASSSGGHQETQYF.

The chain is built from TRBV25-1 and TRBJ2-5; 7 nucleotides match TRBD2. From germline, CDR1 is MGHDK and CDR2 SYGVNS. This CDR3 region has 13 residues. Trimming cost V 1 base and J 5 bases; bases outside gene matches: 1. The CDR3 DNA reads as TGTGCCAGCAGTGAATTCGGGGGGGAGACCCAGTACTTC. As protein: CASSEFGGETQYF.

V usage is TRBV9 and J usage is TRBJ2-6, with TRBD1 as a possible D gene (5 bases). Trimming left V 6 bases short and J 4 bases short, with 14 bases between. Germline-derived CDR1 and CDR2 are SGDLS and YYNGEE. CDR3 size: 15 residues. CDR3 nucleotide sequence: TGTGCCAGCACCCAGGGTTTTGGCGGGGCCAACGTCCTGACTTTC. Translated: CASTQGFGGANVLTF.